One T cell receptor beta chain is described in this entry. This clonotype was observed a handful of times. Its antigen target is currently unknown. Per-nucleotide qualities are absent, and no much larger clonotype sits a single base away. The data originate from a study of CD8+CD57+ T cells in acquired aplastic anemia (dated by TCRdb to the late 2010s). Regarding the study in general: On average, sorted CD4+ and CD8+ cells yielded about 3 ug of extracted DNA, with a range of 0.2 to 27.4 ug. CD8+CD57+ expansion was defined as a frequency above the mean frequency observed in healthy subjects. Overall results and qualifications from the work: Although roughly 29 CD8+ CDR3 sequences were shared by patients and controls, these sequences appeared highly expressed in patients and within the immunodominant clones of patients. Patients and healthy controls showed no significant difference in CD8+ Simpson's diversity (P=0.060).

As encoded in the germline V gene, CDR1 is MDHEN while CDR2 is SYDVKM. Between the V and J ends, shortened by 6 bases and 8 bases respectively, the junction contains 13 bases. The CDR3 has 13 amino acids, counting the end cysteine and phenylalanine. Only CDR3 DNA is held: 39 bases, read in frame from base 1. Profiling of TCR beta VDJ combinations and CDR3 sequences used genomic DNA as the template. An Illumina HiSeq 2000 was used for TCR repertoire sequencing. Under the source paper's analysis protocol: Repertoires were assessed using TRBV/TRBJ rearrangement plots, CDR3 size and DJ length profiles, and Simpson's diversity index. The most abundant DNA sequence in the deep sequencing data was taken as the immunodominant clone. CDR3 amino acid sequences were screened for sharing across subjects and were compared with published repertoires and the VDJdb database. The raw public data were reprocessed by TCRdb itself: fastp quality trimming at Q25, MiXCR clonotype calling, in-frame beta chains only. A single entry per CDR3 protein holds the most common genes and DNA from its merged rows. The V and J calls were determined by TCRdb, not by the authors. In all, the sample holds a few hundred thousand distinct CDR3 sequences, and about half of those were seen once. About 20% of the sample belongs to the ten largest clones.

Flow cytometry had shown CD8+CD57+ cell expansion in the patients selected for sequencing. Every patient had severe acquired aplastic anemia, diagnosed using the International Study of Aplastic Anemia and Agranulocytosis and Camitta criteria. Patients had received no therapy at the time of blood sampling. The study deep-sequenced TCR repertoires of sorted CD4+ and CD8+ blood T cells from severe aplastic anemia patients and healthy subjects. Patients were enrolled under clinicaltrials.gov protocols 00001620, 01623167, 00001397, 00071045, 00081523 and 00961064 in the USA. Ficoll-Paque density gradient centrifugation was used to isolate peripheral blood mononuclear cells. Before DNA extraction, CD4+ and CD8+ T cells were sorted by FACS or by magnetic beads.

The sample taken for sequencing was sorted CD4+, CD8+, or CD8+CD57+ T cells (not recorded which) from PBMCs. This TCR was recovered from a human donor with aplastic anemia. This chain joins TRBV28 to TRBJ2-2, and possibly TRBD2, on 6 matching bases. The encoded CDR3 is CASRLGGSGELFF. The sequenced DNA is TGTGCCAGCAGGTTGGGGGGTTCGGGGGAGCTGTTTTTT.